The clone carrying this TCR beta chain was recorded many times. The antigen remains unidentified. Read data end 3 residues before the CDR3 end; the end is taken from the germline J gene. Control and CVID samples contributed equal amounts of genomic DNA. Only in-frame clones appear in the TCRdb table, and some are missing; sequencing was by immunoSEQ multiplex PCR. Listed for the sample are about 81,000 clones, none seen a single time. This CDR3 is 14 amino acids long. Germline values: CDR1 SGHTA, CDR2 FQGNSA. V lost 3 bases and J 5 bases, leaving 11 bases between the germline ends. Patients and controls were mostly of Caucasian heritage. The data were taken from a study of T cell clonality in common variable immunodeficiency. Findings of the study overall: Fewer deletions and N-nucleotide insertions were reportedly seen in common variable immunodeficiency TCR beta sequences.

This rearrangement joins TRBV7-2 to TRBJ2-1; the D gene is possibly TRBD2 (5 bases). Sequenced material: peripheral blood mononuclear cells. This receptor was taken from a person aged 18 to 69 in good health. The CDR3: CASSFGLRNNEQFF. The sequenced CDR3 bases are TGTGCCAGCAGCTTCGGACTTAGGAACAATGAG.